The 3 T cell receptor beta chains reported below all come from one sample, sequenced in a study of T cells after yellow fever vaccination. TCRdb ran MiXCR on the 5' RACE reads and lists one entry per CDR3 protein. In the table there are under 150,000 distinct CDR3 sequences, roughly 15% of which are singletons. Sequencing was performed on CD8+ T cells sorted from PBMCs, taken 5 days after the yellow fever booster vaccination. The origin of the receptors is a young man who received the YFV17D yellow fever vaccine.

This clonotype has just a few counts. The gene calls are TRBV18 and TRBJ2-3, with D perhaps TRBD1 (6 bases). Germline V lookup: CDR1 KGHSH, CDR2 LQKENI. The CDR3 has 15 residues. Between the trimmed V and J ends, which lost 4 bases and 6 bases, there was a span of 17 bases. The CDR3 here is CASSLRDMLSDTQYF. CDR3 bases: TGTGCCAGCTCACTACGGGACATGCTGAGTGATACGCAGTATTTT.

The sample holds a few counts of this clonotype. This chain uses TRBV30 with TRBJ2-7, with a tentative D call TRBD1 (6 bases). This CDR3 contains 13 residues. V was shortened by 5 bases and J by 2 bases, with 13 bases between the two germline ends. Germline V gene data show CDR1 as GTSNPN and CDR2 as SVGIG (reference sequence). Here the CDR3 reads CAWEGGSAYEQYF. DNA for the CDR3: TGTGCCTGGGAAGGGGGTTCAGCCTACGAGCAGTACTTC.

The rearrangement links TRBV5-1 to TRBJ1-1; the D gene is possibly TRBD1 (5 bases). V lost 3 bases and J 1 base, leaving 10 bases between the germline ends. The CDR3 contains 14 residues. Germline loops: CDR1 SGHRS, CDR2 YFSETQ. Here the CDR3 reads CASSSYGANTEAFF. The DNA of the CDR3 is TGCGCCAGCAGCTCTTATGGGGCGAACACTGAAGCTTTCTTT.